This T cell receptor (beta chain) was retrieved from a study of response to subunit inactivated influenza vaccine. Study observations and caveats: Each seasonal flu vaccination may recruit only limited new T cells, authors suggested.

Germline V gene lookup returns CDR1 MDHEN and CDR2 SYDVKM. The CDR3 covers 13 residues. TCRdb re-called the RT-PCR reads with MiXCR, one entry per CDR3 protein. The repertoire has 650,000 to 800,000 distinct CDR3 sequences, approximately 15% of them found once; the top ten carry around 7.3%. In the case of this clonotype: Its antigen is not known. At one end the junction does not follow the germline gene, possibly because of a read error.

Material: PBMCs from blood, obtained roughly 2 weeks before vaccination. V gene TRBV28 combines with J gene TRBJ2-1; D is ambiguous. This receptor was identified in a man between 45 and 60 years old who received an inactivated influenza vaccine. CDR3 nucleotides: TGTGCCATCGGAAGGAGCTCCTACAATGAGCAGCTCTTC. It codes for CAIGRSSYNEQLF.